The 32 T cell receptor beta chains below come from one sample, sequenced in a study of T-cell memory formation after mild COVID-19 (dated by TCRdb to the early 2020s). The protocol used for the library was 5' RACE. Sequencing relied on an Illumina NovaSeq 6000. TCRdb reran the public reads through fastp at Q25 and MiXCR, keeping productive beta chains. Entries that share a CDR3 protein sequence are merged under the most common genes and DNA. This sample has fewer than 200,000 distinct CDR3 sequences in its table, and around a sixth of those were observed once. The top ten clonotypes cover about 4% of the sample. The sequencing sample was made of PBMCs or a T cell subset sorted from them (not recorded which). The receptor source for this set is a man aged 18 to 30 who had mild COVID-19 (a few samples of this study predate the infection). The sample titles of this study are shuffled in the database, so cell type and time point are left out; the donor was told from shared clones.

The chain has TRBV7-2 and TRBJ1-5, with D maybe TRBD1 (6 bases). Germline V gives CDR1 SGHTA, CDR2 FQGNSA. CDR3 length: 19 residues. V gave up 4 bases and J gave up 1 base, with 23 bases separating them. CDR3 residues: CASSSYQGPGLKSNQPQHF. CDR3 sequence (DNA): TGTGCCAGCAGCTCATACCAGGGGCCTGGGTTGAAGAGCAATCAGCCCCAGCATTTT. The variable domain in full, with the rest retrieved from reference TRBV7-2 and TRBJ1-5, is GAGVSQSPSNKVTEKGKDVELRCDPISGHTALYWYRQSLGQGLEFLIYFQGNSAPDKSGLPSDRFSAERTGGSVSTLTIQRTQQEDSAVYLCASSSYQGPGLKSNQPQHFGDGTRLSIL.

Regarding this clonotype: At one boundary the junction diverges from the germline segment, which might be a read error. This rearrangement joins TRBV11-2 to TRBJ1-5; D unclear. CDR3 length: 14 residues. CDR1 SGHAT and CDR2 FQNNGV come from the germline V gene. Written as DNA, the CDR3 is TGTGCCAGCAGCTTAGCTGACTTCAATCAGCCCCAGCAATTT. It yields the protein CASSLADFNQPQQF.

This clonotype was counted between two and nine times. The gene calls are TRBV4-3 and TRBJ2-7, with D possibly matching TRBD2 (5 bases). V was shortened by 0 bases and J by 2 bases, with 11 bases between the two germline ends. The CDR3 is made up of 15 amino acids. Germline CDR1 LGHNA, CDR2 YSLEER. CDR3 sequence (DNA): TGCGCCAGCAGCCAAGAGGGGAGAGGTCCCTACGAGCAGTACTTC. It is translated as CASSQEGRGPYEQYF.

This clonotype was detected only a few times. The V gene is TRBV20-1, the J gene TRBJ1-2, with D perhaps TRBD1 (6 bases). Deletions cut 5 bases from V and 5 bases from J, with 15 bases between. There are 13 residues in the CDR3. The V gene's germline CDR1 is DFQATT and CDR2 SNEGSKA (reference sequence). CDR3 protein: CSAPQDSRYGYTF. The CDR3 nucleotides are TGCAGTGCTCCCCAGGACAGCAGATATGGCTACACCTTC.

The gene calls are TRBV6-1 and TRBJ1-1, with 8 bases aligning to TRBD1. This CDR3 contains 16 residues. V lost 1 base and J lost 4; bases outside the gene matches: 8. CDR1 and CDR2 from the germline V gene are MNHNS and SASEGT. CDR3 sequence: CASSEVTGGGSTEAFF. The CDR3 nucleotides read TGTGCCAGCAGTGAAGTAACAGGGGGTGGGAGCACTGAAGCTTTCTTT.

This sequence joins TRBV7-3 and TRBJ2-3, with no clear D. The ends were cut back, 3 bases at V and 2 bases at J, with 9 bases in the middle. CDR1 is SGHTA, CDR2 FQGTGA, per germline. This CDR3 contains 14 residues. The CDR3 region has the DNA TGTGCCAGCAGCTTCGGACGAACCACAGATACGCAGTATTTT. As protein: CASSFGRTTDTQYF.

This clonotype was detected a few times. The chain uses TRBV7-8 and TRBJ2-7, with a weak D call TRBD2 (7 bases). Germline CDR1 SGHVS, CDR2 FQNEAQ. CDR3 length: 15 residues. The V end lost 0 bases, the J end lost 1 base, and 10 bases lay between the germline ends. The chain's CDR3 is CASSLAGGPSYEQYV. The DNA for the CDR3 is TGTGCCAGCAGCTTAGCGGGGGGGCCATCCTACGAGCAGTACGTC.

A few counts support this clonotype. The chain couples TRBV9 to TRBJ2-3, with 9 positions matching TRBD1. V lost 3 bases and J lost 6; bases outside the gene matches: 8. Germline V gene lookup returns CDR1 SGDLS and CDR2 YYNGEE. This CDR3 contains 15 residues. The CDR3 loop reads CASSEWTGEMDTQYF. Written as DNA, the CDR3 is TGTGCCAGCAGCGAATGGACAGGGGAGATGGATACGCAGTATTTT.

This clonotype turned up a few times. V and J are TRBV6-5 and TRBJ2-3, with D unclear. V dropped 8 bases and J dropped 6 bases, with 15 bases sitting between them. The CDR3 length is 13 residues. Germline V gene lookup returns CDR1 MNHEY and CDR2 SVGAGI. CDR3 in amino acids: CASRRSGSDTQYF. CDR3 nucleotides: TGTGCCAGCCGCCGATCGGGCTCCGATACGCAGTATTTT.

This clonotype was seen a few times. CDR3: CASYAEWDTQYF. CDR3 sequence (DNA): TGTGCCAGCTATGCTGAGTGGGATACGCAGTATTTT. This chain uses TRBV6-5 with TRBJ2-3; D not certain. Per the germline V gene, CDR1 is MNHEY and CDR2 is SVGAGI. Deletions cut 8 bases from V and 6 bases from J, with 12 bases between. This CDR3 has 12 residues.

This clonotype showed up many times. The rearrangement uses TRBV7-3 and TRBJ2-3; D is undetermined. V lost 1 base, J lost 4 bases, and 6 bases lay in between. The CDR3 extends over 13 amino acids. Germline V lookup: CDR1 SGHTA, CDR2 FQGTGA. The CDR3, as DNA: TGTGCCAGCAGCTTAATGGCATCAGATACGCAGTATTTT. Amino acid sequence: CASSLMASDTQYF.

In this sample, this clonotype turned up a few times. This chain uses TRBV5-1 with TRBJ2-7, with TRBD2 as a possible D gene (6 bases). The germline gives CDR1 SGHRS, CDR2 YFSETQ. The length of the CDR3 is 14 residues. Deletions cut 4 bases from V and 2 bases from J, with 13 bases between. CDR3 protein: CASSGGTPPYEQYV. CDR3 bases: TGCGCCAGCAGCGGGGGGACTCCTCCCTACGAGCAGTACGTC.

The rearrangement joins TRBV12-3 or TRBV12-4 to TRBJ1-4; no definite D call. The CDR3 has 13 residues. V lost 3 bases to trimming and J lost 5 bases, with 7 bases between them. CDR3 in amino acids: CASSFLENEKLFF. The CDR3 coding sequence is TGTGCCAGCAGTTTTTTGGAAAATGAAAAACTGTTTTTT.

This clonotype appeared a few times. One junction end does not reproduce the germline sequence, and a read error may be involved. The J gene is TRBJ2-5, the V gene TRBV2, with TRBD1 as a possible D gene (6 bases). Looked up from germline, CDR1 is SNHLY and CDR2 is FYNNEI. The CDR3 runs to 14 residues. The chain's CDR3 is CASIEEGVPETQYF. Here the CDR3 DNA reads TGTGCCAGCATTGAAGAGGGGGTGCCAGAGACCCAGTACTTC.

The chain couples TRBV19 to TRBJ1-2, with TRBD1 identical over 9 bases. Germline V gene data show CDR1 as LNHDA and CDR2 as SQIVND (reference sequence). The junction had 5 bases not matched to a gene; V was cut back by 6 bases and J by 3 bases. The CDR3 is made up of 14 amino acids. The CDR3 region is CASRRTGVDYGYTF. In nucleotides, the CDR3 is TGTGCCAGTAGACGGACAGGGGTTGACTATGGCTACACCTTC.

This rearrangement joins TRBV7-2 to TRBJ1-1, with D hard to call. The CDR3 totals 13 residues. Germline CDR1 is SGHTA and CDR2 is FQGNSA. V was trimmed by 4 bases and J by 3 bases, leaving 9 bases between them. The chain's CDR3 is CASSSLRYTEAFF. In DNA, the CDR3 is TGTGCCAGCAGCTCCCTCCGGTACACTGAAGCTTTCTTT.

The rearrangement uses TRBV3-1 and TRBJ2-1; 12 positions match TRBD1. Losses at the gene ends were 6 bases for V and 7 bases for J; bases not matched to a gene: 7. The CDR3 extends over 15 amino acids. Germline CDR1 is LGHDT and CDR2 is YNNKEL (reference sequence). The CDR3 spells CASRDPGQGANEQFF. DNA of the CDR3: TGTGCCAGCAGAGATCCGGGACAGGGGGCGAATGAGCAGTTCTTC.

The chain joins TRBV24-1 to TRBJ1-2, with 7 bases matching TRBD1. Germline CDR1 and CDR2: KGHDR and SFDVKD. V shed 3 bases, J shed 4 bases, and the junction held 7 bases outside the gene matches. This CDR3 comprises 15 residues. The CDR3 sequence: CATSDPQGEGYGYTF. CDR3 DNA sequence: TGTGCCACCAGTGATCCGCAGGGGGAGGGCTATGGCTACACCTTC.

The CDR3 here is CASSSRAGADTQYF. The CDR3 DNA reads TGTGCCAGCAGCTCAAGGGCGGGGGCAGATACGCAGTATTTT. The chain carries TRBV7-2 and TRBJ2-3; 7 bases map to TRBD2. Trimming cost V 4 bases and J 4 bases; bases outside gene matches: 5. Germline CDR1 reads SGHTA; CDR2 reads FQGNSA. The CDR3 is 14 residues long. Supplemented by reference TRBV7-2 and TRBJ2-3, the full variable domain reads GAGVSQSPSNKVTEKGKDVELRCDPISGHTALYWYRQSLGQGLEFLIYFQGNSAPDKSGLPSDRFSAERTGGSVSTLTIQRTQQEDSAVYLCASSSRAGADTQYFGPGTRLTVL.

A few counts support this clonotype. V is TRBV5-1 and J is TRBJ1-5; tentatively, D is TRBD1 (6 bases). The CDR3 is 15 residues long. Germline V gene sequence: CDR1 SGHRS, CDR2 YFSETQ. The V gene lost 4 bases and the J gene lost 4 bases, with 15 bases spanning the gap. CDR3 protein: CASSPAGGGNQPQHF. CDR3 DNA sequence: TGCGCCAGCAGCCCCGCGGGGGGCGGAAATCAGCCCCAGCATTTT. Using reference TRBV5-1 and TRBJ1-5 for the parts outside the CDR3, the full variable domain is KAGVTQTPRYLIKTRGQQVTLSCSPISGHRSVSWYQQTPGQGLQFLFEYFSETQRNKGNFPGRFSGRQFSNSRSEMNVSTLELGDSALYLCASSPAGGGNQPQHFGDGTRLSIL.

This clonotype was counted a few times. The V gene is TRBV10-3, the J gene TRBJ1-1, with 9 nucleotides matching TRBD1. The CDR3 has 13 amino acids. The germline CDR1 and CDR2 sequences are ENHRY and SYGVKD. The junction had 3 bases not matched to a gene; V was cut back by 4 bases and J by 6 bases. The CDR3 nucleotides read TGTGCCATCAGTGGTGGACAGGGGCCTGAAGCTTTCTTT. Its protein product is CAISGGQGPEAFF.

The table lists this clonotype with many counts. The rearrangement uses TRBV4-2 and TRBJ1-6, with TRBD1 matching over 8 bases. The CDR3 totals 17 residues. The germline V gene encodes CDR1 LGHNA and CDR2 YNFKEQ. With 6 bases clipped from V and 6 bases from J, the junction kept 13 bases outside the gene matches. Here the CDR3 DNA reads TGTGCCAGCAGACAGCGCCTCAAAGGACAGGGTAATTCACCCCTCCACTTT. Encoded protein: CASRQRLKGQGNSPLHF.

The rearrangement links TRBV6-4 to TRBJ1-2; D perhaps matches TRBD1 (6 bases). CDR3 length: 11 residues. Germline V gene lookup returns CDR1 MRHNA and CDR2 SNTAGT. V lost 7 bases and J 8 bases, leaving 11 bases between the germline ends. In DNA form, the CDR3 reads TGTGCCAGCACCTATGACAGGGGCTACACCTTC. This translates into CASTYDRGYTF.

The V call is TRBV7-2, the J call TRBJ2-7; the D is unclear. Germline V lookup: CDR1 SGHTA, CDR2 FQGNSA. The V gene lost 2 bases and the J gene lost 0 bases, with 14 bases spanning the gap. This CDR3 region has 16 residues. The CDR3 region is CASSLLIRGDSYEQYF. CDR3 nucleotide sequence: TGTGCCAGCAGCTTACTGATTCGTGGGGACTCCTACGAGCAGTACTTC.

This clonotype was seen a few times. V and J are TRBV5-1 and TRBJ2-3, with a possible D match to TRBD1 (5 bases). V lost 0 bases and J 5 bases, leaving 13 bases between the germline ends. Looked up from germline, CDR1 is SGHRS and CDR2 is YFSETQ. The CDR3 covers 15 residues. The CDR3 reads CASSLAGQGGDTQYF. CDR3 nucleotide sequence: TGCGCCAGCAGCTTGGCCGGGCAGGGCGGAGATACGCAGTATTTT.

This clonotype turned up a few times. V usage is TRBV7-3 and J usage is TRBJ2-2, with TRBD2 matching over 13 bases. Unmatched junction bases numbered 7, after V lost 5 bases and J lost 4 bases. CDR3 size: 17 residues. Germline V CDR1 and CDR2: SGHTA, FQGTGA. The CDR3 protein is CASSPRTSGGPTGELFF. Written as DNA, the CDR3 is TGTGCCAGCAGCCCAAGGACTAGCGGGGGCCCCACCGGGGAGCTGTTTTTT.

This clonotype was seen only a few times. The chain is built from TRBV5-6 and TRBJ1-4, with D maybe TRBD1 (5 bases). V dropped 0 bases and J dropped 7 bases, with 13 bases sitting between them. The CDR3 spans 15 residues. CDR1 is SGHDT and CDR2 is YYEEEE in the germline V gene. The CDR3 protein is CASSLVRQGGEKLFF. The CDR3 DNA reads TGTGCCAGCAGCTTGGTGCGGCAGGGAGGTGAAAAACTGTTTTTT.

This clonotype showed up just a few times. The rearrangement uses TRBV4-1 and TRBJ2-6, with TRBD1 matching 8 bases. The J segment lost 1 base and the V segment lost 0 bases, leaving 5 bases of the junction unmatched. In germline, CDR1 is MGHRA, CDR2 YSYEKL. The length of the CDR3 is 18 residues. The CDR3 protein is CASSQDRGQGSGANVLTF. CDR3 DNA: TGCGCCAGCAGCCAAGACAGGGGGCAGGGTTCTGGGGCCAACGTCCTGACTTTC.

This clonotype has only a few counts. The J gene is TRBJ2-1, the V gene TRBV27; 11 bases are a match to TRBD2. Germline V gene sequence: CDR1 MNHEY, CDR2 SMNVEV (reference sequence). V was clipped by 4 bases and J by 0 bases; unmatched bases: 2. This CDR3 is 16 amino acids long. The CDR3 loop reads CASSSGTSGSYNEQFF. The CDR3 bases are TGTGCCAGCAGTTCCGGGACTAGCGGCTCCTACAATGAGCAGTTCTTC.

This clonotype was picked up a small number of times. This sequence joins TRBV11-2 and TRBJ1-2; 9 bases line up with TRBD1. The CDR3 contains 17 residues. The trim removed 5 bases at V and 7 bases at J, leaving 17 bases unmatched. From germline, CDR1 is SGHAT and CDR2 FQNNGV. The CDR3 nucleotides read TGTGCCAGCAGCCCACAGGGGGAGGACAGGGGCGACGGTGGCTACACCTTC. This gives the protein CASSPQGEDRGDGGYTF.

The chain carries TRBV6-5 and TRBJ2-3; TRBD1 aligns across 7 bases. The V and J ends lost 10 bases and 2 bases, in that order; junction bases with no gene match: 6. CDR1 is MNHEY, CDR2 SVGAGI, per germline. This CDR3 has 13 amino acids. CDR3 bases: TGTGCCACAAGGGACAGATTCACAGATACGCAGTATTTT. Translating it yields CATRDRFTDTQYF.

This clonotype was counted a single time. This rearrangement joins TRBV12-3 or TRBV12-4 to TRBJ2-4, with 8 nucleotides matching TRBD1. There are 13 residues in the CDR3. The J segment lost 6 bases and the V segment lost 6 bases, leaving 4 bases of the junction unmatched. CDR3 loop: CASSSTGANIQYF. The CDR3 coding sequence is TGTGCCAGCAGCTCGACAGGGGCAAACATTCAGTACTTC.